The entry below gives a single TCR beta chain sequence along with its context. The table came from immunoSEQ multiplex PCR; TCRdb's copy has only in-frame clones and leaves some out. The sample has some 48,000 clones; 65% to 80% are singletons. These data are taken from a study of PD-1 blockade in mismatch repair-deficient tumors. The CDR3 has 12 amino acids. Deletions cut 3 bases from V and 3 bases from J, with 5 bases between. Germline CDR1 SGDLS, CDR2 YYNGEE. Source: PBMCs, taken before pembrolizumab treatment. This clonotype was obtained from an adult with mismatch repair-deficient cancer. The chain combines TRBV9 with TRBJ2-3; D remains unclear. CDR3 region: CASSDYTDTQYF. The CDR3 DNA reads TGTGCCAGCAGCGATTATACAGATACGCAGTATTTT.